This T cell receptor (beta chain) was identified in a study of blood T cell repertoires in COVID-19. Study overall: From T cells, B-cell-depleted T cells, or PBMCs came the material, which was cDNA or gDNA.

Authors' methods: Estimates of nucleated cell counts were drawn from the amplification of reference gene primers. The assay was immunoSEQ multiplex PCR, and TCRdb's table has in-frame clones only and misses some. V and J calls and clone size are given by that table; D and trimming were obtained from the DNA. Seen here are about 140,000 clones, 80% to 90% observed once, and the top ten hold about 1.6%. Germline lookup yields CDR1 SGHTA and CDR2 FQGTGA. Trimming took 4 bases from V and 6 from J; bases not matched to a gene: 13. This CDR3 comprises 16 residues. The sample consisted of peripheral blood. J is TRBJ2-3 and V is TRBV7-3, with 7 bases fitting TRBD1. This TCR was sampled from a woman aged 55-70 years with acute or convalescent COVID-19. The CDR3: CASSSLTGYAIDTQYF. CDR3 DNA: TGTGCCAGCAGCTCCTTGACAGGGTACGCTATTGATACGCAGTATTTT.